This T cell receptor beta chain was recovered during a study of T cell changes during pregnancy in multiple sclerosis. The repertoire was sequenced with immunoSEQ multiplex PCR; TCRdb's copy has only in-frame clones and lacks some. The sample holds some 54,000 clones, 94% seen once. The CDR3 covers 12 residues. V lost 3 bases and J lost 2, with 6 bases in between. Germline CDR1 SGHRS, CDR2 YFSETQ. Sequencing used CD8+ T cells from peripheral blood mononuclear cells, obtained in the third trimester of pregnancy. V and J are TRBV5-1 and TRBJ2-7; D unresolved. This TCR derives from a female donor with multiple sclerosis, enrolled in a pregnancy study. This CDR3 is CASSYGTYEQYF. CDR3 nucleotide sequence: TGCGCCAGCAGCTACGGTACCTACGAGCAGTACTTC.